Each of the 31 T cell receptor beta chains below was sequenced from the same sample in a study of regulatory T cells in long-lasting Graves disease. Noted time point: newly diagnosed GD, antithyroid drugs for less than 3 months. Extracted RNA from PBMCs served as the source of the TCR library. CDR3 regions were amplified by Arm-PCR using iRepertoire HTBI primers to build TCR beta libraries. TCRdb itself ran the multiplex PCR reads through MiXCR, one entry per CDR3 protein. Among a few hundred thousand distinct CDR3 sequences listed, approximately 20% were seen once. The sample was also reused in another study, on T cells in Graves' hyperthyroidism and ophthalmopathy.

Sequencing used peripheral blood mononuclear cells (PBMCs), obtained at new diagnosis, from a patient treated with antithyroid drugs. Source of these receptors: a woman in her twenties or thirties with Graves disease.

The chain joins TRBV20-1 to TRBJ1-2; no firm D call. V lost 0 bases and J lost 2, with 7 bases in between. This CDR3 is 13 amino acids long. Per the germline V gene, CDR1 is DFQATT and CDR2 is SNEGSKA (reference sequence). CDR3 bases: TGCAGTGCTAGAGATAACACAAACTATGGCTACACCTTC. It codes for CSARDNTNYGYTF.

The chain has TRBV25-1 and TRBJ2-1; a weak D match, TRBD2 (7 bases). Trimming shortened V by 3 bases and J by 4 bases, and 22 bases separated the two germline ends. The CDR3 contains 18 residues. Germline V gene data show CDR1 as MGHDK and CDR2 as SYGVNS. The CDR3 reads CASSEGGARGFVYNEQFF. For the CDR3, the DNA is TGTGCCAGCAGTGAGGGAGGGGCCAGGGGATTTGTTTACAATGAGCAGTTCTTC.

This clonotype was observed a handful of times. The chain joins TRBV24-1 to TRBJ2-7; the D is unclear. CDR1 and CDR2 from the germline V gene are KGHDR and SFDVKD. This CDR3 spans 13 amino acids. V was pared by 8 bases and J by 2 bases, with 12 bases between. In nucleotides, the CDR3 is TGTGCCACCACCCCGGACGGAGCCTACGAGCAGTACTTC. Translated: CATTPDGAYEQYF.

This clonotype was counted ten times or more. The chain joins TRBV3-1 to TRBJ2-7; unclear D gene. The length of the CDR3 is 14 residues. V was shortened by 1 base and J by 3 bases, with 10 bases between the two germline ends. Germline V gene sequence: CDR1 LGHDT, CDR2 YNNKEL (reference sequence). CDR3 protein: CASSQVQYSYEQYF. The CDR3 coding sequence is TGTGCCAGCAGCCAAGTTCAGTACAGCTACGAGCAGTACTTC.

CDR3 protein: CASSQGTATGYGYTF. CDR3 in DNA: TGCGCCAGCAGCCAAGGAACCGCGACAGGCTATGGCTACACCTTC. This chain links TRBV4-1 with TRBJ1-2; a possible D gene is TRBD1 (6 bases). The germline V and J ends were trimmed by 1 base and 4 bases, with 13 bases remaining between them. There are 15 residues in the CDR3. The germline V gene encodes CDR1 MGHRA and CDR2 YSYEKL.

The sample holds many counts of this clonotype. The rearrangement links TRBV7-2 to TRBJ2-1; 8 bases align to TRBD1. This CDR3 contains 12 residues. Per the germline V gene, CDR1 is SGHTA and CDR2 is FQGNSA. V trimming: 5 bases; J trimming: 9 bases; junction bases outside the gene matches: 3. CDR3 bases: TGTGCCAGCAGCCTACAGGGGGGTGAGCAGTTCTTC. It yields the protein CASSLQGGEQFF.

The chain is built from TRBV18 and TRBJ1-2, with TRBD1 matching 8 bases. The CDR3 extends over 14 amino acids. J was trimmed by 3 bases and V by 6 bases; bases with no gene match: 6. Germline V gene sequence: CDR1 KGHSH, CDR2 LQKENI. The CDR3 sequence: CASSPTGEDYGYTF. In DNA, the CDR3 is TGTGCCAGCTCTCCGACAGGGGAAGACTATGGCTACACCTTC.

This clonotype was seen repeatedly, ten times or more. The chain recombines TRBV7-9 with TRBJ2-3; 10 positions agree with TRBD1. V gave up 6 bases and J gave up 4 bases; unmatched junction bases: 7. Germline-derived CDR1 and CDR2 are SEHNR and FQNEAQ (reference sequence). This CDR3 contains 15 residues. The CDR3 nucleotides read TGTGCCAGCAGACCGACAGGGGGCAAGGCAGATACGCAGTATTTT. Amino acids: CASRPTGGKADTQYF.

The chain links TRBV14 to TRBJ1-3, with D hard to call. This CDR3 contains 18 residues. The V gene lost 8 bases and the J gene lost 1 base, with 24 bases spanning the gap. Germline assignment: CDR1 SGHDN and CDR2 FVKESK. The CDR3 region has the DNA TGTGCCAGCGCCAGATTCCTAACCCGAGGGTCTTCTGGAAACACCATATATTTT. Translating it yields CASARFLTRGSSGNTIYF.

The V and J genes are TRBV2 and TRBJ1-1; D remains ambiguous. CDR3 length: 14 amino acids. From germline, CDR1 is SNHLY and CDR2 FYNNEI. The V and J ends lost 8 bases and 5 bases respectively, with 18 bases between them. CDR3 nucleotides: TGTGCCAGCCGGGGTGGAGAGAAGATGACTGAAGCTTTCTTT. Translated, it gives CASRGGEKMTEAFF.

The table lists this clonotype with many counts. This chain links TRBV12-3 or TRBV12-4 with TRBJ1-3; possible D gene TRBD1, 5 bases. V was trimmed by 6 bases and J by 4 bases, leaving 13 bases between them. The CDR3 covers 14 residues. CDR3 sequence reads: CASSRDYTGNTIYF. The CDR3 DNA reads as TGTGCCAGCAGCCGGGACTACACAGGAAACACCATATATTTT.

This clonotype was counted at least ten times. This sequence joins TRBV27 and TRBJ1-2, with TRBD1 matching 7 bases. Germline trimming cut 5 bases from V and 6 bases from J; bases unmatched to any gene: 3. CDR3 length: 12 amino acids. Germline assignment: CDR1 MNHEY and CDR2 SMNVEV (reference sequence). The CDR3 loop reads CASSTTGDGYTF. The CDR3 DNA reads as TGTGCCAGCAGTACAACAGGGGATGGCTACACCTTC.

This clonotype was observed at least ten times. This chain connects TRBV6-1 to TRBJ1-6; D uncertain. V was cut by 4 bases and J by 10 bases, with 5 bases left in between. The CDR3 spans 11 residues. Germline values: CDR1 MNHNS, CDR2 SASEGT. The CDR3 spells CASSGMSPLHF. The CDR3 coding sequence is TGTGCCAGCAGTGGAATGTCACCCCTCCACTTT.

This clonotype was observed a few times. The chain carries TRBV27 and TRBJ1-2, with a tentative D call TRBD1 (5 bases). The CDR3 covers 14 residues. V gave up 3 bases and J gave up 3 bases, with 11 bases separating them. Germline CDR1 MNHEY, CDR2 SMNVEV (reference sequence). CDR3 sequence: CASSLHRRDYGYTF. In DNA form, the CDR3 reads TGTGCCAGCAGTTTGCACAGGAGAGACTATGGCTACACCTTC.

The genes are TRBV5-1 and TRBJ1-1; TRBD1 agrees at 8 bases. This CDR3 has 14 residues. Losses at the gene ends were 4 bases for V and 5 bases for J; bases not matched to a gene: 7. Germline loops: CDR1 SGHRS, CDR2 YFSETQ. CDR3: CASSNRTGKTEAFF. The DNA of the CDR3 is TGCGCCAGCAGCAATCGGACAGGGAAGACTGAAGCTTTCTTT.

This clonotype was seen at least ten times. The genes are TRBV7-9 and TRBJ2-5, with 12 bases identical to TRBD1. The CDR3 has 16 amino acids. Germline-derived CDR1 and CDR2 are SEHNR and FQNEAQ (reference sequence). Trimming removed 4 bases from V and 5 bases from J; junction bases left unmatched: 8. The CDR3 spells CASSSMGQGARETQYF. CDR3 sequence (DNA): TGTGCCAGCAGCTCCATGGGACAGGGGGCTAGGGAGACCCAGTACTTC.

The chain couples TRBV4-1 to TRBJ2-7, with D perhaps TRBD1 or TRBD2 (5 bases each). Trimming took off 5 bases at V and 5 bases at J, with 10 bases between the two ends. Germline loops: CDR1 MGHRA, CDR2 YSYEKL. The CDR3 is made up of 12 amino acids. CDR3 sequence reads: CASSALGDEQYF. The CDR3 DNA follows: TGCGCCAGCAGCGCGTTGGGGGACGAGCAGTACTTC.

The CDR3 DNA is TGTGCCAGTAGTATCGGGCGGGGGGCAAACAATGAGCAGTTCTTC. It specifies CASSIGRGANNEQFF. The chain carries TRBV19 and TRBJ2-1; 8 bases line up with TRBD2. The CDR3 length is 15 residues. Germline-derived CDR1 and CDR2 are LNHDA and SQIVND (reference sequence). With 3 bases clipped from V and 5 bases from J, the junction kept 6 bases outside the gene matches.

This clonotype was picked up many times. The chain has TRBV7-9 and TRBJ1-2; D remains ambiguous. Germline V lookup: CDR1 SEHNR, CDR2 FQNEAQ (reference sequence). V was cut by 1 base and J by 7 bases, with 10 bases left in between. The CDR3 covers 13 residues. This CDR3 is CASSLETRPGYTF. CDR3 sequence (DNA): TGTGCCAGCAGCTTAGAGACACGCCCTGGCTACACCTTC. The variable domain in full, completed from reference TRBV7-9 and TRBJ1-2, reads DTGVSQNPRHKITKRGQNVTFRCDPISEHNRLYWYRQTLGQGPEFLTYFQNEAQLEKSRLLSDRFSAERPKGSFSTLEIQRTEQGDSAMYLCASSLETRPGYTFGSGTRLTVV.

The sample holds many counts of this clonotype. The chain couples TRBV20-1 to TRBJ2-7; possibly TRBD1 for D (5 bases). The germline CDR1 and CDR2 sequences are DFQATT and SNEGSKA (reference sequence). The CDR3 extends over 13 amino acids. V lost 1 base to trimming and J lost 2 bases, with 9 bases between them. CDR3 in DNA: TGCAGTGCTAGAGCCCCAGGGCCCTACGAGCAGTACTTC. It specifies CSARAPGPYEQYF.

This clonotype was found many times. The rearrangement uses TRBV15 and TRBJ2-1, with D perhaps TRBD1 (5 bases). CDR3 length equals 17 residues. Germline lookup yields CDR1 LNHNV and CDR2 YYDKDF (reference sequence). V gave up 0 bases and J gave up 6 bases, with 18 bases separating them. This CDR3 reads CATSRDPLGRAGNEQFF. DNA of the CDR3: TGTGCCACCAGCAGAGATCCTTTGGGGCGCGCAGGCAATGAGCAGTTCTTC.

The J gene is TRBJ2-3, the V gene TRBV19; either TRBD1 or TRBD2 may supply D (6 bases each). CDR1 is LNHDA, CDR2 SQIVND, per germline (reference sequence). CDR3 length: 14 residues. V shed 4 bases and J shed 2 bases, with 10 bases lying between them. The CDR3 protein is CASSTGAATDTQYF. The CDR3 DNA follows: TGTGCCAGTAGTACGGGGGCAGCCACAGATACGCAGTATTTT.

This clonotype showed up just a few times. A read error may be the cause here, since a much bigger clone is one base away. The rearrangement uses TRBV2 and TRBJ2-3, with D perhaps TRBD2 (6 bases). The CDR3 length is 16 residues. The V end lost 8 bases, the J end lost 1 base, and 19 bases lay between the germline ends. Per the germline V gene, CDR1 is SNHLY and CDR2 is FYNNEI. For the CDR3, the DNA is TGTGCCAGCGGCGTTTGGGGGGAAATAGGCACAGATACGCAGTATTTT. It codes for CASGVWGEIGTDTQYF.

This clonotype was seen a few times. J is TRBJ1-2 and V is TRBV5-1; 8 positions agree with TRBD1. The CDR3 contains 15 residues. V lost 2 bases to trimming and J lost 8 bases; unmatched junction nucleotides: 11. Per germline, CDR1 SGHRS and CDR2 YFSETQ. This CDR3 reads CASSFTPTGAEGYTF. CDR3 bases: TGCGCCAGCAGCTTCACTCCGACAGGGGCAGAAGGCTACACCTTC.

This clonotype was counted a few times. The gene calls are TRBV6-5 and TRBJ1-3; D unclear. Trimming shortened V by 0 bases and J by 1 base, and 7 bases separated the two germline ends. Germline-derived CDR1 and CDR2 are MNHEY and SVGAGI. The CDR3 is 15 residues long. The CDR3 protein is CASSYSKQSGNTIYF. The CDR3 DNA is TGTGCCAGCAGTTACTCGAAACAGTCTGGAAACACCATATATTTT.

To note about this clonotype: This may be a read error, as it is one base from a much larger clone. V and J are TRBV10-1 and TRBJ1-2; 7 positions agree with TRBD1. Germline lookup yields CDR1 WNHNN and CDR2 SYGVQD (reference sequence). The CDR3 runs 15 residues. The CDR3 DNA sequence: TGTGCCAGCAGTGCGGACAGGCCCGATAACTATGGCTACACCTTC. Translated: CASSADRPDNYGYTF.

In its sample, this clonotype was seen many times. The rearrangement links TRBV15 to TRBJ1-1; no firm D call. V lost 1 base and J lost 1, with 19 bases in between. From germline, CDR1 is LNHNV and CDR2 YYDKDF (reference sequence). This CDR3 comprises 18 residues. In nucleotides, the CDR3 is TGTGCCACCAGCAGAGTCGTCTCCGCCCTCTCACGGAACACTGAAGCTTTCTTT. It translates to CATSRVVSALSRNTEAFF.

This clonotype occurred many times. V is TRBV20-1 and J is TRBJ1-2; the D gene is possibly TRBD1 (6 bases). The germline gives CDR1 DFQATT, CDR2 SNEGSKA (reference sequence). Trimming shortened V by 6 bases and J by 7 bases, and 18 bases separated the two germline ends. The CDR3 length is 13 residues. CDR3 in amino acids: CSATQQGIGGYTF. The CDR3 DNA follows: TGCAGTGCCACCCAACAGGGTATAGGTGGCTACACCTTC.

This clonotype was picked up many times. This chain uses TRBV5-4 with TRBJ1-3, with D unresolved. This CDR3 is 14 amino acids long. V was cut by 1 base and J by 4 bases, with 9 bases left in between. CDR1 and CDR2 (germline): SGHNT, YYREEE (reference sequence). CDR3 region: CASSLTGSGNTIYF. DNA for the CDR3: TGTGCCAGCAGCTTGACGGGGAGCGGAAACACCATATATTTT. The whole variable domain, filled in from reference TRBV5-4 and TRBJ1-3, reads ETGVTQSPTHLIKTRGQQVTLRCSSQSGHNTVSWYQQALGQGPQFIFQYYREEENGRGNFPPRFSGLQFPNYSSELNVNALELDDSALYLCASSLTGSGNTIYFGEGSWLTVV.

Points on this clonotype: It is likely a read error: a sequence one base away is far more abundant. The V and J genes are TRBV7-9 and TRBJ2-7, with D possibly called TRBD1 or TRBD2 (6 bases each). Between the trimmed V and J ends, which lost 4 bases and 7 bases, there was a span of 23 bases. The germline CDR1 and CDR2 sequences are SEHNR and FQNEAQ (reference sequence). The CDR3 sequence is 16 residues long. The CDR3 sequence is CASSSRGDKGYDEQYF. CDR3 DNA: TGTGCCAGCAGCTCCCGCGGGGACAAGGGGTACGATGAGCAGTACTTC.

This clonotype has a count of ten or more. J is TRBJ1-3 and V is TRBV13, with D unclear. Trimming took off 1 base at V and 0 bases at J, with 10 bases between the two ends. Germline-derived CDR1 and CDR2 are PRHDT and FYEKMQ (reference sequence). The CDR3 extends over 16 amino acids. The CDR3 loop reads CASSLEAGSSGNTIYF. CDR3 nucleotide sequence: TGTGCCAGCAGCTTAGAGGCGGGAAGCTCTGGAAACACCATATATTTT.